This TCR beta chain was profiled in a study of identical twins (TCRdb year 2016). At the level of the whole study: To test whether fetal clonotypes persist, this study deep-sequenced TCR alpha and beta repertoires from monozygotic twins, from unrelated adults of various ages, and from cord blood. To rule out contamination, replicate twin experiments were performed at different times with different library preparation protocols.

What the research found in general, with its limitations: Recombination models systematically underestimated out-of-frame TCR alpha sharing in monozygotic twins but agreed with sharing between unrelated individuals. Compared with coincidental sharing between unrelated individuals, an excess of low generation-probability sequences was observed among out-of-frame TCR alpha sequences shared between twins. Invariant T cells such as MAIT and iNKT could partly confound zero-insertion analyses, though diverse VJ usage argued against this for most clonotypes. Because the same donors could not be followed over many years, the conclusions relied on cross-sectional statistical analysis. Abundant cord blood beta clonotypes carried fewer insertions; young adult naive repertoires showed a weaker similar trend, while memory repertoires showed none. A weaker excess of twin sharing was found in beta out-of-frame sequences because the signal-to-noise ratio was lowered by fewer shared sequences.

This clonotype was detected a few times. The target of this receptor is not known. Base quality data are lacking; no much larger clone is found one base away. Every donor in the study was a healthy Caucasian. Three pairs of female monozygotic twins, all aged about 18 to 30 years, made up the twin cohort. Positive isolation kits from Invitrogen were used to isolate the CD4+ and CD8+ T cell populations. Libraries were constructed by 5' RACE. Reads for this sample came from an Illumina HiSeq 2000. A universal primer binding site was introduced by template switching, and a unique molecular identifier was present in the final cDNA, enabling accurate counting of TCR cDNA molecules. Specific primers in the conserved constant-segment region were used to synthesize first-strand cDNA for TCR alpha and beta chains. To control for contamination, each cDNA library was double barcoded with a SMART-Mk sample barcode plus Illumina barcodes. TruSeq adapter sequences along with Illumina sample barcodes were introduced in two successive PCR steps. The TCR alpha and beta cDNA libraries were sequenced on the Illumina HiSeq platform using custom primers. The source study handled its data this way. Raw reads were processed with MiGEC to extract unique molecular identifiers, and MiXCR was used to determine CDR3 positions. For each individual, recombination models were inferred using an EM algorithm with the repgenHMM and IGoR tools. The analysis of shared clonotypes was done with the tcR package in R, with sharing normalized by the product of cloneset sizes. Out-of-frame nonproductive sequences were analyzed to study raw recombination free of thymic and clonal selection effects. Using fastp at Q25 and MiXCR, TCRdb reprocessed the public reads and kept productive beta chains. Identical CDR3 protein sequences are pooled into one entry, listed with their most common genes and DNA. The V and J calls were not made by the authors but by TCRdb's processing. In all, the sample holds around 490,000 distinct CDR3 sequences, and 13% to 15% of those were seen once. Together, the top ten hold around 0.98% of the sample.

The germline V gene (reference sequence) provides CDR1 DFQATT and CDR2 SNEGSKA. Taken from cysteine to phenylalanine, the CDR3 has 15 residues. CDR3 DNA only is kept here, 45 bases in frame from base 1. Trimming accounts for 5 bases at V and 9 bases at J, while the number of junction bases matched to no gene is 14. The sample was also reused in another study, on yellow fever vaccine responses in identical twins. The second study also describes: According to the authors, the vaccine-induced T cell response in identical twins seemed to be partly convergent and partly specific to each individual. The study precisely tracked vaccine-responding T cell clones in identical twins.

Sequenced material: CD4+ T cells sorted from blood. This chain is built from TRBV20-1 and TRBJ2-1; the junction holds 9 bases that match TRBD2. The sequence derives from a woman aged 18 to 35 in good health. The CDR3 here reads CSASRGAGGLGEQFF. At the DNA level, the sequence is TGCAGTGCTTCTCGTGGGGCGGGGGGGCTCGGTGAGCAGTTCTTC.